These 25 T cell receptor beta chains came from one sample sequenced in a study of blood T cells in healthy people across ages. Primed by a sample-barcoded 5' primer and a J-beta primer mix, a second PCR proceeded for roughly 6 to 12 cycles. TCRdb recomputed calls from the 5' RACE reads with MiXCR, one row per CDR3 protein. The sample lists around 800,000 distinct CDR3 sequences, approximately 67% occurring once. The sequencing sample was made of blood. The receptor source for this set is a young man in good health.

The J gene is TRBJ2-7, the V gene TRBV9; a possible D gene is TRBD2 (5 bases). Trimming removed 4 bases at V and 6 bases at J, with 14 bases between. The CDR3 totals 13 residues. Germline CDR1 is SGDLS and CDR2 is YYNGEE. This CDR3 is CASSPHREGEQYF. Written as DNA, the CDR3 is TGTGCCAGCAGCCCACACCGGGAAGGCGAGCAGTACTTC.

This clonotype has only one observation. V gene TRBV5-5 combines with J gene TRBJ1-6; D uncertain. The length of the CDR3 is 15 residues. Looked up from germline, CDR1 is SGHKS and CDR2 is YYEKEE (reference sequence). The V and J ends lost 1 base and 8 bases respectively, with 13 bases between them. Here the CDR3 reads CASSLSASRDSPLHF. DNA for the CDR3: TGTGCCAGCAGCTTGTCGGCCAGCCGGGATTCACCCCTCCACTTT.

This chain joins TRBV28 and TRBJ2-7; TRBD2 agrees at 10 bases. The germline V gene encodes CDR1 MDHEN and CDR2 SYDVKM. V gave up 4 bases and J gave up 0 bases; unmatched junction bases: 6. The CDR3 length is 16 residues. This CDR3 is CASSWLLAGLSYEQYF. The CDR3 bases are TGTGCCAGCAGTTGGCTACTAGCGGGACTCTCCTACGAGCAGTACTTC.

The V call is TRBV2, the J call TRBJ2-7, with TRBD2 matching over 9 bases. V shed 4 bases, J shed 7 bases, and the junction held 5 bases outside the gene matches. The germline V gene encodes CDR1 SNHLY and CDR2 FYNNEI. The CDR3 contains 13 residues. The CDR3 nucleotides are TGTGCCAGCAGTGGGGTAGCGGGGGTTGAGCAGTACTTC. Protein sequence: CASSGVAGVEQYF.

The chain uses TRBV9 and TRBJ2-1; D is undetermined. Germline CDR1 is SGDLS and CDR2 is YYNGEE. The germline V and J ends were trimmed by 4 bases and 7 bases, with 9 bases remaining between them. The CDR3 has 12 residues. The CDR3 loop is CASSPNPNEQFF. The CDR3 nucleotides read TGTGCCAGCAGCCCCAACCCGAATGAGCAGTTCTTC.

V usage is TRBV7-2 and J usage is TRBJ1-5; no reliable D call. Germline values: CDR1 SGHTA, CDR2 FQGNSA. Trimming removed 1 base at V and 6 bases at J, with 4 bases between. The CDR3 spans 12 residues. CDR3 in amino acids: CASSLVGQPQHF. The CDR3 DNA follows: TGTGCCAGCAGCTTAGTTGGTCAGCCCCAGCATTTT.

A word on this clonotype: A read error is possible here, since a much larger clone lies one base away. The DNA of the CDR3 is TGTGCCAGCAGTGAGGGGGTCAATCAGCCCCAGCATTTT. Its protein product is CASSEGVNQPQHF. The chain is built from TRBV25-1 and TRBJ1-5, with D possibly TRBD1 on 5 matching bases. CDR3 length equals 13 residues. The V end lost 3 bases, the J end lost 3 bases, and 6 bases lay between the germline ends. CDR1 is MGHDK, CDR2 SYGVNS, per germline.

The gene calls are TRBV20-1 and TRBJ2-3; a weak D match, TRBD1 (6 bases). The CDR3 is 15 residues long. V shed 6 bases and J shed 5 bases, with 21 bases lying between them. CDR1 is DFQATT, CDR2 SNEGSKA, per germline (reference sequence). In DNA, the CDR3 is TGCAGTGCCACTTCTTCCAGGGGCGTGGGAGATACGCAGTATTTT. Translating gives CSATSSRGVGDTQYF.

V is TRBV4-2 and J is TRBJ2-4, with unresolved D. V gave up 6 bases and J gave up 1 base, with 13 bases separating them. This CDR3 has 15 residues. Germline values: CDR1 LGHNA, CDR2 YNFKEQ. DNA of the CDR3: TGTGCCAGCAGGCCCCGCGATGGTGCCAAAAACATTCAGTACTTC. Its translation is CASRPRDGAKNIQYF.

The gene calls are TRBV9 and TRBJ2-6; D not certain. The germline CDR1 and CDR2 sequences are SGDLS and YYNGEE. The CDR3 is 15 residues long. The V gene lost 7 bases and the J gene lost 0 bases, with 11 bases spanning the gap. The CDR3 is CASESSPSGANVLTF. The CDR3 DNA follows: TGTGCCAGCGAGTCGTCCCCCTCTGGGGCCAACGTCCTGACTTTC.

V is TRBV21-1 and J is TRBJ2-1. TRBV21-1 is designated a pseudogene. The CDR3 contains 14 residues. The CDR3 coding sequence is TGTGCCAGCAGCAATAAGAACAGCTTAAATGAGCAGTTCTTC. Encoded protein: CASSNKNSLNEQFF.

The rearrangement links TRBV20-1 to TRBJ1-6; maybe TRBD1 (5 bases). Per germline, CDR1 DFQATT and CDR2 SNEGSKA (reference sequence). The CDR3 has 19 amino acids. Trimming left V 5 bases short and J 5 bases short, with 28 bases between. The CDR3, as DNA: TGCAGTGCTCTGATCAGTGCAGGGAGAGGGCTGTCTAATAATTCACCCCTCCACTTT. Translated, it gives CSALISAGRGLSNNSPLHF.

The genes are TRBV7-8 and TRBJ2-7, with 9 bases that match TRBD2. Germline-derived CDR1 and CDR2 are SGHVS and FQNEAQ. The CDR3 covers 19 residues. V shed 7 bases, J shed 4 bases, and the junction held 23 bases outside the gene matches. CDR3: CASTSGLAGNNLAPYEQYF. The DNA of the CDR3 is TGTGCCAGCACGAGCGGGCTAGCGGGGAACAATTTAGCTCCTTACGAGCAGTACTTC.

This clonotype was counted ten times or more. J is TRBJ2-7 and V is TRBV28; 7 bases align to TRBD1. Germline CDR1 and CDR2: MDHEN and SYDVKM. The CDR3 has 12 residues. The V gene end was trimmed by 7 bases and the J gene end by 6 bases; junction bases not matched to a gene: 6. This CDR3 reads CASKKTGSEQYF. CDR3 nucleotide sequence: TGTGCCAGCAAAAAGACAGGGTCCGAGCAGTACTTC. Full variable domain (outside the CDR3, taken from reference TRBV28 and TRBJ2-7): DVKVTQSSRYLVKRTGEKVFLECVQDMDHENMFWYRQDPGLGLRLIYFSYDVKMKEKGDIPEGYSVSREKKERFSLILESASTNQTSMYLCASKKTGSEQYFGPGTRLTVT.

This clonotype is a singleton in its sample. V and J are TRBV7-2 and TRBJ2-3; D is undetermined. Germline V gives CDR1 SGHTA, CDR2 FQGNSA. CDR3 length equals 16 residues. V dropped 0 bases and J dropped 0 bases, with 10 bases sitting between them. In DNA, the CDR3 is TGTGCCAGCAGCTTAGCGTTGCAGCCGAGCACAGATACGCAGTATTTT. It specifies CASSLALQPSTDTQYF. Together with reference TRBV7-2 and TRBJ2-3, the CDR3 gives the full variable domain: GAGVSQSPSNKVTEKGKDVELRCDPISGHTALYWYRQSLGQGLEFLIYFQGNSAPDKSGLPSDRFSAERTGGSVSTLTIQRTQQEDSAVYLCASSLALQPSTDTQYFGPGTRLTVL.

V usage is TRBV20-1 and J usage is TRBJ2-3; D not resolved. Germline V lookup: CDR1 DFQATT, CDR2 SNEGSKA (reference sequence). V was cut by 1 base and J by 1 base, with 18 bases left in between. The CDR3 covers 17 residues. This CDR3 reads CSARGPAPAEGTDTQYF. The CDR3, as DNA: TGCAGTGCTAGAGGTCCCGCACCCGCGGAAGGCACAGATACGCAGTATTTT.

The J gene is TRBJ2-5, the V gene TRBV5-1; 9 nucleotides match TRBD1. Losses at the gene ends were 4 bases for V and 5 bases for J; bases not matched to a gene: 9. In germline, CDR1 is SGHRS, CDR2 YFSETQ. This CDR3 has 15 residues. CDR3 sequence: CASSQGQGRPETQYF. The CDR3 DNA sequence: TGCGCCAGCAGCCAAGGACAGGGGAGGCCGGAGACCCAGTACTTC.

The table lists this clonotype with a few counts. The chain links TRBV6-2 or TRBV6-3 to TRBJ2-6; D is perhaps TRBD1 (6 bases). This CDR3 region has 19 residues. Trimming took 5 bases from V and 0 from J, leaving 20 bases between them. CDR1 and CDR2 (germline): MNHEY, SVGEGT. Here the CDR3 reads CASSPSSGVRLSGANVLTF. DNA of the CDR3: TGTGCCAGCAGTCCTTCTTCAGGGGTGCGGCTCTCTGGGGCCAACGTCCTGACTTTC.

This clonotype appeared a few times. The CDR3 coding sequence is TGTGCCAGCAGCCAAGAAGGACAGGGGATTTCACCCCTCCACTTT. It translates to CASSQEGQGISPLHF. J is TRBJ1-6 and V is TRBV4-2; TRBD1 matches at 9 bases. J was trimmed by 9 bases and V by 0 bases; bases with no gene match: 3. Germline V CDR1 and CDR2: LGHNA, YNFKEQ. There are 15 residues in the CDR3.

The V call is TRBV28, the J call TRBJ2-1; TRBD1 is a possible D gene (6 bases). CDR1 MDHEN and CDR2 SYDVKM come from the germline V gene. This CDR3 has 14 amino acids. V was clipped by 2 bases and J by 7 bases, with 12 bases between them. CDR3 sequence reads: CASSLPTGLNEQFF. The CDR3 DNA reads as TGTGCCAGCAGTTTACCAACAGGGTTGAATGAGCAGTTCTTC.

V is TRBV10-3 and J is TRBJ1-5, with 11 nucleotides matching TRBD1. This CDR3 region has 14 residues. Germline V gives CDR1 ENHRY, CDR2 SYGVKD. Trimming took 4 bases from V and 4 from J; bases not matched to a gene: 0. In nucleotides, the CDR3 is TGTGCCATCAGTGGGGACAGGGGGAATCAGCCCCAGCATTTT. Its protein is CAISGDRGNQPQHF.

The chain combines TRBV20-1 with TRBJ2-7; D is undetermined. Germline V lookup: CDR1 DFQATT, CDR2 SNEGSKA (reference sequence). V was pared by 2 bases and J by 0 bases, with 8 bases between. The CDR3 is made up of 13 amino acids. CDR3 sequence (DNA): TGCAGTGCTAGACCCCTGGACTCCTACGAGCAGTACTTC. Amino acids: CSARPLDSYEQYF.

V is TRBV15 and J is TRBJ2-3; D is undetermined. The CDR3 length is 14 residues. The germline CDR1 and CDR2 sequences are LNHNV and YYDKDF (reference sequence). The V end was cut by 1 base, the J end by 4 bases, with 9 bases between. CDR3 loop: CATSRGVEADTQYF. DNA for the CDR3: TGTGCCACCAGCAGAGGAGTAGAGGCAGATACGCAGTATTTT. The whole variable domain, remainder taken from reference TRBV15 and TRBJ2-3, is DAMVIQNPRYQVTQFGKPVTLSCSQTLNHNVMYWYQQKSSQAPKLLFHYYDKDFNNEADTPDNFQSRRPNTSFCFLDIRSPGLGDTAMYLCATSRGVEADTQYFGPGTRLTVL.

CDR3 protein: CASRQTGAPYEQYF. CDR3 DNA: TGTGCCAGCAGACAAACAGGCGCCCCCTACGAGCAGTACTTC. The J gene is TRBJ2-7, the V gene TRBV28; TRBD1 might be the D (5 bases). The CDR3 has 14 residues. V was trimmed by 6 bases and J by 2 bases, leaving 14 bases between them. Per the germline V gene, CDR1 is MDHEN and CDR2 is SYDVKM.

Here the CDR3 reads CASSYGSAKNIQYF. The CDR3 region has the DNA TGTGCCAGCAGTTACGGATCAGCCAAAAACATTCAGTACTTC. The chain combines TRBV6-2 or TRBV6-3 with TRBJ2-7; D gene unclear. The J call is in doubt because the DNA end fits TRBJ2-4 better. Looked up from germline, CDR1 is MNHEY and CDR2 is SVGEGT. CDR3 length: 14 residues.